A selection of T cell receptor beta chains follows, all from one sample in a study of blood T cells in healthy people across ages. A single record per CDR3 protein comes from TCRdb applying MiXCR to the 5' RACE reads. This sample yields about 830,000 distinct CDR3 sequences, of which roughly 60% are seen a single time; roughly 25% belongs to the top ten. What was sequenced was blood. Receptor source: a man between 25 and 39 years old in good health. CDR3s include the opening cysteine and the closing phenylalanine or tryptophan. Fields, in order: J gene, D gene, clone size, V gene, CDR3 protein, CDR3 DNA. D genes are given only for firm matches. Only some rows state a clone size, as once, few, many or a class for expanded clones.

J: TRBJ2-7; D: NA; size: NA; V: TRBV21-1; CDR3: CASSKNSGRRSCEQYF; DNA: TGTGCCAGCAGCAAAAATTCTGGCAGAAGGTCCTGCGAGCAGTACTTC
J: TRBJ1-2; D: NA; size: NA; V: TRBV7-6; CDR3: CASSFNTGSDYGYTF; DNA: TGTGCCAGCAGCTTTAATACAGGGAGCGACTATGGCTACACCTTC
J: TRBJ2-3; D: NA; size: NA; V: TRBV20-1; CDR3: CSASADPRGDTQYF; DNA: TGCAGTGCGTCAGCGGACCCTAGAGGGGATACGCAGTATTTT
J: TRBJ2-1; D: TRBD1; size: NA; V: TRBV20-1; CDR3: CSAKGTGEHSYNEQFF; DNA: TGCAGTGCTAAAGGGACAGGAGAACACTCCTACAATGAGCAGTTCTTC
J: TRBJ1-6; D: TRBD1; size: NA; V: TRBV5-5; CDR3: CASSWSRDSVFNSPLHF; DNA: TGTGCCAGCAGCTGGTCCAGGGACAGCGTTTTTAATTCACCCCTCCACTTT
J: TRBJ2-2; D: TRBD2; size: few; V: TRBV5-1; CDR3: CASRTSGSNTGELFF; DNA: TGCGCCAGCAGGACTAGCGGGTCGAACACCGGGGAGCTGTTTTTT
J: TRBJ2-7; D: NA; size: NA; V: TRBV6-6; CDR3: CASSRGKDGQYF; DNA: TGTGCCAGCAGCCGGGGGAAGGACGGGCAGTACTTC
J: TRBJ2-7; D: NA; size: NA; V: TRBV29-1; CDR3: CSVEFGGNEQYF; DNA: TGCAGCGTTGAATTTGGAGGGAACGAGCAGTACTTC
J: TRBJ2-5; D: TRBD1; size: NA; V: TRBV10-3; CDR3: CAIRGQGETQYF; DNA: TGTGCCATCAGGGGACAGGGAGAGACCCAGTACTTC
J: TRBJ2-7; D: TRBD2; size: NA; V: TRBV5-1; CDR3: CASSPGLVIGSYEQYF; DNA: TGCGCCAGCAGCCCGGGACTAGTAATTGGGTCCTACGAGCAGTACTTC
J: TRBJ2-1; D: TRBD2; size: once; V: TRBV7-8; CDR3: CASSYGSGGGNEQFF; DNA: TGTGCCAGCAGCTACGGTTCGGGGGGTGGCAATGAGCAGTTCTTC
J: TRBJ1-1; D: NA; size: few; V: TRBV4-1; CDR3: CASSQEVSRDAFF; DNA: TGCGCCAGCAGCCAAGAAGTGTCTCGGGATGCTTTCTTT
J: TRBJ1-5; D: NA; size: NA; V: TRBV4-1; CDR3: CASSQETPSNQPQHF; DNA: TGCGCCAGCAGCCAAGAGACACCTAGCAATCAGCCCCAGCATTTT
J: TRBJ2-5; D: TRBD1; size: NA; V: TRBV5-5; CDR3: CASSTGQGVYGTQYF; DNA: TGCGCCAGCAGTACGGGACAGGGGGTGTATGGGACCCAGTACTTC
J: TRBJ1-6; D: TRBD1; size: few; V: TRBV25-1; CDR3: CASTDRVDSYNSPLHF; DNA: TGTGCCAGCACCGACAGGGTGGATTCCTATAATTCACCCCTCCACTTT
J: TRBJ2-5; D: NA; size: NA; V: TRBV20-1; CDR3: CSALPNRVTQETQYF; DNA: TGCAGTGCTCTCCCGAACAGGGTAACTCAAGAGACCCAGTACTTC
J: TRBJ1-6; D: NA; size: once; V: TRBV2; CDR3: CASSPNSYNSPLHF; DNA: TGTGCCAGCAGTCCCAACTCCTATAATTCACCCCTCCACTTT
J: TRBJ1-2; D: NA; size: few; V: TRBV2; CDR3: CASSEQANYGYTF; DNA: TGTGCCAGCAGTGAACAGGCGAACTATGGCTACACCTTC
J: TRBJ2-1; D: NA; size: NA; V: TRBV14; CDR3: CASSQGFPGNEQFF; DNA: TGTGCCAGCAGCCAAGGCTTTCCAGGCAATGAGCAGTTCTTC
J: TRBJ2-6; D: NA; size: NA; V: TRBV5-1; CDR3: CASSGAKANVLTF; DNA: TGCGCCAGCAGCGGGGCTAAGGCCAACGTCCTGACTTTC
J: TRBJ2-1; D: TRBD1; size: NA; V: TRBV5-1; CDR3: CASTIAGGVNGQEFF; DNA: TGCGCCAGCACCATTGCAGGGGGCGTTAACGGTCAGGAGTTCTTC
J: TRBJ2-5; D: TRBD2; size: NA; V: TRBV25-1; CDR3: CASSDTGGGLYQETQYF; DNA: TGTGCCAGCAGTGATACGGGGGGGGGACTGTACCAAGAGACCCAGTACTTC
J: TRBJ2-6; D: NA; size: NA; V: TRBV6-6; CDR3: CASRAGGANVLTF; DNA: TGTGCCAGCAGGGCAGGTGGGGCCAACGTCCTGACTTTC
J: TRBJ2-4; D: NA; size: NA; V: TRBV19; CDR3: CARSPSSVAKNIQNF; DNA: TGTGCCAGAAGCCCCTCAAGCGTAGCCAAAAACATTCAGAACTTC
J: TRBJ2-1; D: TRBD2; size: few; V: TRBV7-9; CDR3: CAILAGGRSYNEQFF; DNA: TGTGCAATCCTCGCGGGGGGCAGGTCCTACAATGAGCAGTTCTTC
J: TRBJ2-7; D: NA; size: NA; V: TRBV6-1; CDR3: CASSEGGVFEQYF; DNA: TGTGCCAGCAGTGAAGGAGGGGTCTTCGAGCAGTACTTC
J: TRBJ2-7; D: NA; size: NA; V: TRBV2; CDR3: CASSPISRVNSYEQYF; DNA: TGTGCCAGCAGTCCGATCTCCAGGGTCAACTCCTACGAGCAGTACTTC